Reported below is one TCR beta chain. Its target is not known. Profiling relied on immunoSEQ multiplex PCR, and the TCRdb table lists in-frame clones only, not all of them. Of some 84,000 clones listed, around 90% were seen once; the top ten hold roughly 2.6%. The data were taken from a study of PD-1 blockade in classical Hodgkin lymphoma. Background on the study: Once every 2 weeks, patients received intravenous nivolumab at 3 mg/kg.

The CDR3 has 15 amino acids. Germline V gene sequence: CDR1 SGHTA, CDR2 FQGTGA. With V trimmed by 5 bases and J by 7 bases, 7 bases remained unmatched. Study observations and caveats: The authors have not defined what causes the repertoire differences, possibly disease activity or prior therapy. After ASCT, patients who started nivolumab under 1 year later were excluded.

All patients relapsed after autologous stem cell transplantation, and brentuximab vedotin exposure varied. The clonotype comes from a human donor with classical Hodgkin lymphoma. This sample comprised peripheral blood mononuclear cells (PBMCs), obtained before the second cycle of nivolumab. The rearrangement uses TRBV7-3 and TRBJ2-2; TRBD2 matches at 10 bases. The CDR3 here is CASSQSGRGNGELFF. The DNA of the CDR3 is TGTGCCAGCAGCCAGAGCGGGAGGGGGAACGGGGAGCTGTTTTTT. Filled out from reference TRBV7-3 and TRBJ2-2, the complete variable domain reads GAGVSQTPSNKVTEKGKYVELRCDPISGHTALYWYRQSLGQGPEFLIYFQGTGAADDSGLPNDRFFAVRPEGSVSTLKIQRTERGDSAVYLCASSQSGRGNGELFFGEGSRLTVL.